Below are 2 T cell receptor beta chains sequenced from a single sample in a study of regulatory T cells in long-lasting Graves disease. Through Arm-PCR of CDR3 regions and iRepertoire HTBI primers, TCR beta libraries were built. TCRdb reanalysed the multiplex PCR reads using MiXCR and keeps one entry per CDR3 protein. The sample has over 650,000 distinct CDR3 sequences; 30% are singletons. Time point described: persistent/refractory GD, antithyroid drugs over 5 years with positive TRAb. Isolated PBMC RNA provided the starting material for the TCR library. Sequenced material: peripheral blood mononuclear cells (PBMCs), taken when the disease was refractory, from a patient treated with antithyroid drugs. The receptors derive from a female donor with Graves disease.

This sequence joins TRBV12-5 and TRBJ1-1; possible D gene TRBD1, 5 bases. V was trimmed by 2 bases and J by 5 bases, leaving 12 bases between them. This CDR3 contains 14 residues. The germline CDR1 and CDR2 sequences are LGHNT and FRNRAP. DNA of the CDR3: TGTGCTAGTGGTTTGACCAGGGAGCGGACTGAAGCTTTCTTT. Amino acid sequence: CASGLTRERTEAFF.

This clonotype has only a few counts. The V call is TRBV11-2, the J call TRBJ2-2; 12 positions match TRBD2. The CDR3 runs to 17 residues. The V gene end was trimmed by 3 bases and the J gene end by 4 bases; junction bases not matched to a gene: 6. Germline lookup yields CDR1 SGHAT and CDR2 FQNNGV. Written as DNA, the CDR3 is TGTGCCAGCAGCTTCCTAGCGGGAGGGCCGGGCACCGGGGAGCTGTTTTTT. Its translation is CASSFLAGGPGTGELFF.